This T cell receptor (beta chain) originates from a study of blood T cell repertoires in COVID-19. Repertoires were generated with immunoSEQ multiplex PCR, while TCRdb's copy carries only in-frame clones and drops some. Among 200,000 to 250,000 clones listed, about 90% were seen once. Concerning this clone: This same CDR3 is encoded by further DNA sequences in the sample.

Trimming removed 6 bases from V and 0 bases from J, with 18 bases in between. This CDR3 region has 17 residues. From germline, CDR1 is MDHEN and CDR2 SYDVKM. The sequence came from a man aged 30 to 39 who had recovered from COVID-19. V and J are TRBV28 and TRBJ1-5; no definite D call. Sequencing was performed on PBMCs or T cells enriched from blood (not recorded which). For the CDR3, the DNA is TGTGCCAGCAGCCCTCCCCCACAAGTCCGTAGCAATCAGCCCCAGCATTTT. This codes for CASSPPPQVRSNQPQHF.